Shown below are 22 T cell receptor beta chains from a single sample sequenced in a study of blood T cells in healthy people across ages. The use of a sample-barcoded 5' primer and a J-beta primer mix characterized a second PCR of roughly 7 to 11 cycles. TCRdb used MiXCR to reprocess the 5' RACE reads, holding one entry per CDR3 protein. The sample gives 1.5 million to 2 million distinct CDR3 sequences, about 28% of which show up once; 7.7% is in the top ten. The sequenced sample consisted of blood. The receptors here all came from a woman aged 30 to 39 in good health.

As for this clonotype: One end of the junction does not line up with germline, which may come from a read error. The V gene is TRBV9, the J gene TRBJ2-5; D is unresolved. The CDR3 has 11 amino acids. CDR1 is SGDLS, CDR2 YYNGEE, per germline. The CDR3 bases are TGCAGCGTCCGCTACCTGGAGACCCAGTACTTC. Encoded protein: CSVRYLETQYF.

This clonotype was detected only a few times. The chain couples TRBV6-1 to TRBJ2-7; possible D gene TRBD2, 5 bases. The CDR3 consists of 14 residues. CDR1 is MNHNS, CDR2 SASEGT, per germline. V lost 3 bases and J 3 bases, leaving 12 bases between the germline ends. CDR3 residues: CASSDPGTFYEQYF. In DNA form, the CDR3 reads TGTGCCAGCAGTGATCCGGGAACTTTCTACGAGCAGTACTTC.

The CDR3 region has the DNA TGTGCCACCAGGGACGGGAAATTATACGAGCAGTACTTC. It encodes CATRDGKLYEQYF. The rearrangement joins TRBV24-1 to TRBJ2-7; the D gene is possibly TRBD2 (5 bases). Germline V gives CDR1 KGHDR, CDR2 SFDVKD. V was pared by 7 bases and J by 4 bases, with 13 bases between. CDR3 length: 13 amino acids.

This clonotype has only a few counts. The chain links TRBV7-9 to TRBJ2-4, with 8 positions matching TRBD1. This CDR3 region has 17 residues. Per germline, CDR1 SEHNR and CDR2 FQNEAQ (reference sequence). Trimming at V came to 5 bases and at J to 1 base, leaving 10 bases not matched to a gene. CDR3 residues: CASSPTADRVAKNIQYF. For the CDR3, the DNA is TGTGCCAGCAGCCCAACCGCGGACAGGGTGGCCAAAAACATTCAGTACTTC. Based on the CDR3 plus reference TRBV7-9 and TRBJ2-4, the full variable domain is DTGVSQNPRHKITKRGQNVTFRCDPISEHNRLYWYRQTLGQGPEFLTYFQNEAQLEKSRLLSDRFSAERPKGSFSTLEIQRTEQGDSAMYLCASSPTADRVAKNIQYFGAGTRLSVL.

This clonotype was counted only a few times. The CDR3 DNA reads TGCAGTGCTAGAGGGGTGTTATCCTATAATTCACCCCTCCACTTT. Translation: CSARGVLSYNSPLHF. The V gene is TRBV20-1, the J gene TRBJ1-6; D is uncertain. CDR1 and CDR2 from the germline V gene are DFQATT and SNEGSKA (reference sequence). V shed 1 base and J shed 1 base, with 8 bases lying between them. This CDR3 has 15 residues.

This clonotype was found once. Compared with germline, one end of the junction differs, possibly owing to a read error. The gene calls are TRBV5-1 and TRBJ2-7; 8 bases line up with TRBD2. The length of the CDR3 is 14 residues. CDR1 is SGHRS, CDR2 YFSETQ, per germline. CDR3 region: CASSLIAGSYEQDF. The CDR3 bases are TGCGCCAGCAGCTTGATAGCGGGATCCTACGAGCAGGACTTC.

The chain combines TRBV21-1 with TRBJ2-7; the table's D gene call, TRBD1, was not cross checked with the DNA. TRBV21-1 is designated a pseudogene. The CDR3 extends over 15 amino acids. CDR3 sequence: CASSPKDRVTYEQYF. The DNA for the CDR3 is TGTGCCAGCAGCCCTAAGGACAGGGTAACCTACGAGCAGTACTTC.

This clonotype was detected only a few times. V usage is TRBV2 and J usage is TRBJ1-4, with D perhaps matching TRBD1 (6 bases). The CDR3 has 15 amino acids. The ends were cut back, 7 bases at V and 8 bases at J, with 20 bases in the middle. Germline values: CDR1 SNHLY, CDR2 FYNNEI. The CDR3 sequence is CASTLIQGGREKLFF. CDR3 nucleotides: TGTGCCAGCACCCTAATACAGGGAGGACGCGAAAAACTGTTTTTT.

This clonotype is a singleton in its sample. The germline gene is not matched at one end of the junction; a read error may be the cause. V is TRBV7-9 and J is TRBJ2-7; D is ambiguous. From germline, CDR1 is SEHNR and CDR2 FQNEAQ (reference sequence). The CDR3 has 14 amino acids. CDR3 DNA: TGTACCAGCAGCCCCGGTCGGACCGCTAATGAGCAGTACTTC. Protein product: CTSSPGRTANEQYF.

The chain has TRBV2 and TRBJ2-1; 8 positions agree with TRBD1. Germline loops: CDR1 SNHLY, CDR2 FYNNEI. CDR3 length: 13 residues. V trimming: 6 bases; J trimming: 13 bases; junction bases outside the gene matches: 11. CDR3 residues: CASREIGQGSQFF. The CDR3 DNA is TGTGCCAGCAGGGAGATCGGACAGGGTAGCCAGTTCTTC.

In DNA form, the CDR3 reads TGTGCCAGCAGCTTCCCAGGGAGCGGTGCCCAGTACTTC. Translation gives CASSFPGSGAQYF. The chain uses TRBV7-2 and TRBJ2-5; the D gene could be TRBD1 or TRBD2 (5 bases each). This CDR3 contains 13 residues. In germline, CDR1 is SGHTA, CDR2 FQGNSA. V lost 3 bases and J lost 9, with 14 bases in between.

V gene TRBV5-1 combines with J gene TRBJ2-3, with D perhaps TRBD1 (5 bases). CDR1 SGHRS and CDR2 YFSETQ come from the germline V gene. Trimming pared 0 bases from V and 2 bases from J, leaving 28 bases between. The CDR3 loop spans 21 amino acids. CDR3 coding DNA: TGCGCCAGCAGCTTGGGCTACCGGTCGGCCGTGGCAGGGTGGATCACAGATACGCAGTATTTT. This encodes CASSLGYRSAVAGWITDTQYF. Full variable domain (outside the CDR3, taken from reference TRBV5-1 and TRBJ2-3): KAGVTQTPRYLIKTRGQQVTLSCSPISGHRSVSWYQQTPGQGLQFLFEYFSETQRNKGNFPGRFSGRQFSNSRSEMNVSTLELGDSALYLCASSLGYRSAVAGWITDTQYFGPGTRLTVL.

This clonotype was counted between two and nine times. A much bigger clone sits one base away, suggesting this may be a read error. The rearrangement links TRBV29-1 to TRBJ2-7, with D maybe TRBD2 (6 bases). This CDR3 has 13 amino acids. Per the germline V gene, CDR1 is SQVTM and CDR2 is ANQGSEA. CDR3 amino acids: CSVAGTESYGQYF. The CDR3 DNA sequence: TGCAGCGTAGCCGGGACTGAGTCCTACGGGCAGTACTTC.

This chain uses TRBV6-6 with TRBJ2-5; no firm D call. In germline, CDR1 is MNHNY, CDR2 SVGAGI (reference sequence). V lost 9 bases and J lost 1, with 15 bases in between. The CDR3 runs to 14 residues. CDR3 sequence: CASSFQAIQETQYF. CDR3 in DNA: TGTGCCAGTTCGTTCCAGGCTATCCAAGAGACCCAGTACTTC.

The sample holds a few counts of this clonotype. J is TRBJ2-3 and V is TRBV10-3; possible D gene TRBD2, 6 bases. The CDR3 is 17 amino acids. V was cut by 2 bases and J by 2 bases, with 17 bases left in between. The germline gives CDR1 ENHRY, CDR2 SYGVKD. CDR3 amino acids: CAISEPTRSMVTDTQYF. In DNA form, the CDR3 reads TGTGCCATCAGTGAGCCGACTAGAAGTATGGTCACAGATACGCAGTATTTT.

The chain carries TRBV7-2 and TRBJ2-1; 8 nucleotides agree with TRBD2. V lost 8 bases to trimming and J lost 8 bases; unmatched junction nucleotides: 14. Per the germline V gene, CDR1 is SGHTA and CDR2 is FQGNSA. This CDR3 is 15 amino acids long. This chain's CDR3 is CASHLGGSGADEQFF. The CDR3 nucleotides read TGTGCCAGCCACTTAGGGGGTAGCGGGGCCGATGAGCAGTTCTTC.

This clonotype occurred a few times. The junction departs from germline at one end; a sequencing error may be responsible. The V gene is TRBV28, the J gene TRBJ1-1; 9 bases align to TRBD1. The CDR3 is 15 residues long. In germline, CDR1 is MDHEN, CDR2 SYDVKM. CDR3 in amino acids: CASSAGQGMNTEVFF. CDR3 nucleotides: TGTGCCAGCAGTGCCGGACAGGGGATGAACACTGAAGTTTTCTTT.

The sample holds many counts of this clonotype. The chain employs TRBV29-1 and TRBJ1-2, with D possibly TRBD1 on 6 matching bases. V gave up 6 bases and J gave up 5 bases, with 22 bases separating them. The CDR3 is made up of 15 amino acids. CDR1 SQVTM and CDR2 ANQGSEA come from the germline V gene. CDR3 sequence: CSVQPDRSVLYGYTF. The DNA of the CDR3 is TGCAGCGTACAACCAGACAGGTCGGTTCTATATGGCTACACCTTC.

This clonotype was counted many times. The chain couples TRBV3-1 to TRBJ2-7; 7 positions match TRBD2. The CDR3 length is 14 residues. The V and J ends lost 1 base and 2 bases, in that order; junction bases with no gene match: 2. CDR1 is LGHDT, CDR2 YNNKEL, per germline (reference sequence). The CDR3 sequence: CASSQVAGAYEQYF. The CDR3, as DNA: TGTGCCAGCAGCCAAGTTGCGGGGGCCTACGAGCAGTACTTC.

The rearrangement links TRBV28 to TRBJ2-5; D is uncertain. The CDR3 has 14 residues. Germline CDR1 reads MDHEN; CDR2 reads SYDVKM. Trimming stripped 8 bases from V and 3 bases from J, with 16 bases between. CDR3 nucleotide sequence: TGTGCCAGCTCGTGGACGATAGCCAAAGAGACCCAGTACTTC. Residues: CASSWTIAKETQYF.

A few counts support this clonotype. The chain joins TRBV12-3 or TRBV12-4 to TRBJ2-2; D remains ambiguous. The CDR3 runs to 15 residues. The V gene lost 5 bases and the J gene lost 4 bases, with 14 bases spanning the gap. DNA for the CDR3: TGTGCCAGCAGTAGTAGTCGGGTAATCACCGGGGAGCTGTTTTTT. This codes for CASSSSRVITGELFF.

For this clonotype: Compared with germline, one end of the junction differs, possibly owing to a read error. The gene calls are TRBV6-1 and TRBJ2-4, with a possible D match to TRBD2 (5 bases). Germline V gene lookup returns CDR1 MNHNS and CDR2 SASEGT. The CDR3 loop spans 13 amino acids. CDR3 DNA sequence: TGTGCTAGCATGGAGACGGGGAAAAACATTCAGTACTTC. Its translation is CASMETGKNIQYF.